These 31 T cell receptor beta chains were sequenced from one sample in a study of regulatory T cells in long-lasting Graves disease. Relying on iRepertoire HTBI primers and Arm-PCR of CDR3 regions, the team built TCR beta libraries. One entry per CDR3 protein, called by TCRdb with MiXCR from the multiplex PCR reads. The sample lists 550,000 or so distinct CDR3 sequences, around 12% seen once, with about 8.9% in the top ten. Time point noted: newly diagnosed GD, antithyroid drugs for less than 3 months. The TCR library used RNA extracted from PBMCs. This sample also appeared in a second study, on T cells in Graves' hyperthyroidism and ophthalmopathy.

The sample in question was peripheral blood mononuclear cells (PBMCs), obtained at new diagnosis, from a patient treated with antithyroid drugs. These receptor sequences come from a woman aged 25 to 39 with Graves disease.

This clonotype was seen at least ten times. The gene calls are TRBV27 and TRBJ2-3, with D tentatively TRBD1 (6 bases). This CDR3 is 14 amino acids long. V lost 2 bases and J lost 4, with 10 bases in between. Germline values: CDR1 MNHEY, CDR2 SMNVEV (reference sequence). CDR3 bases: TGTGCCAGCAGTTTAAGGGACACCTCAGATACGCAGTATTTT. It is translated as CASSLRDTSDTQYF.

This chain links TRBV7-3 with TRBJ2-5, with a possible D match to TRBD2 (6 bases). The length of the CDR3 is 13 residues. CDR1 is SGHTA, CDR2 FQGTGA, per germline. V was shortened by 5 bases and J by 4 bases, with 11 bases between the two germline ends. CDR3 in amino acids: CASSVGTSETQYF. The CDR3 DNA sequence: TGTGCCAGCAGCGTAGGGACTTCAGAGACCCAGTACTTC.

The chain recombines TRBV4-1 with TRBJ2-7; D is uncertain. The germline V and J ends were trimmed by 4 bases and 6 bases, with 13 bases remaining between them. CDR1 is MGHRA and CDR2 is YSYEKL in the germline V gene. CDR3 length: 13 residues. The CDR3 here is CASSLVRSSEQYF. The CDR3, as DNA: TGCGCCAGCAGCCTAGTGCGGAGTAGCGAGCAGTACTTC.

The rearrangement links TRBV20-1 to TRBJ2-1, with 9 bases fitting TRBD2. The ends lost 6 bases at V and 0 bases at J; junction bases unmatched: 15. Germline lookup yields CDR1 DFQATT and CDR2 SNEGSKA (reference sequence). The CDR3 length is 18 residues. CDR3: CSAPSSGRPGSSYNEQFF. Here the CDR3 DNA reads TGCAGTGCCCCAAGCAGCGGGAGGCCGGGGAGCTCCTACAATGAGCAGTTCTTC.

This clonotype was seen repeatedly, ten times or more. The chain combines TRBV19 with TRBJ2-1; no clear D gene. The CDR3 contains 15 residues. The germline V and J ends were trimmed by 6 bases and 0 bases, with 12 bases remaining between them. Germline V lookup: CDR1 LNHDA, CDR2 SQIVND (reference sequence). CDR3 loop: CASSLTISSYNEQFF. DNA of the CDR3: TGTGCCAGTAGCCTAACTATCTCCTCCTACAATGAGCAGTTCTTC.

CDR3 region: CSARGGGGDQPQHF. The CDR3 nucleotides read TGCAGTGCTAGGGGCGGAGGAGGCGATCAGCCCCAGCATTTT. V usage is TRBV20-1 and J usage is TRBJ1-5; no clear D. V was pared by 3 bases and J by 5 bases, with 14 bases between. In germline, CDR1 is DFQATT, CDR2 SNEGSKA (reference sequence). The CDR3 has 14 residues.

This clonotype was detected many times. In DNA form, the CDR3 reads TGTGCCACCAGTGATGCTGATCCGGGACTAGCGCACTACAATGAGCAGTTCTTC. It is translated as CATSDADPGLAHYNEQFF. The chain has TRBV24-1 and TRBJ2-1; 10 bases are a match to TRBD2. The J segment lost 3 bases and the V segment lost 3 bases, leaving 10 bases of the junction unmatched. In germline, CDR1 is KGHDR, CDR2 SFDVKD. CDR3 length: 18 residues.

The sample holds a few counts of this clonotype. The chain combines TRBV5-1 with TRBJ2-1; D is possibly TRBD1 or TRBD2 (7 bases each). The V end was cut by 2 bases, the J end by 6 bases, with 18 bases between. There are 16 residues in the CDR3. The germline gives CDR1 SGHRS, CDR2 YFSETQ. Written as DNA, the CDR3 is TGCGCCAGCAGCTTTTGGGGGGAGGGGGCGCGCAATGAGCAGTTCTTC. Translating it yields CASSFWGEGARNEQFF.

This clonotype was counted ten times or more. The CDR3 loop reads CASSFVDSSYNEQFF. CDR3 bases: TGTGCCAGCAGCTTCGTAGACAGCTCCTACAATGAGCAGTTCTTC. The gene calls are TRBV11-2 and TRBJ2-1; tentatively, D is TRBD1 (5 bases). Germline CDR1 is SGHAT and CDR2 is FQNNGV. The length of the CDR3 is 15 residues. V was shortened by 3 bases and J by 0 bases, with 9 bases between the two germline ends. Combining the CDR3 with reference TRBV11-2 and TRBJ2-1 gives the whole variable domain EAGVAQSPRYKIIEKRQSVAFWCNPISGHATLYWYQQILGQGPKLLIQFQNNGVVDDSQLPKDRFSAERLKGVDSTLKIQPAKLEDSAVYLCASSFVDSSYNEQFFGPGTRLTVL.

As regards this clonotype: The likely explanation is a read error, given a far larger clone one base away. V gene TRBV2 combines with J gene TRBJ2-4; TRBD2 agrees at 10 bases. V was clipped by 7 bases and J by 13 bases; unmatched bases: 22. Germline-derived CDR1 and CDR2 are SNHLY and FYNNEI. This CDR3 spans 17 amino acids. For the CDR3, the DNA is TGTGCCAGCACCCCGTTTCGGACTAGCGGATACTACAATGAGCAGTACTTC. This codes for CASTPFRTSGYYNEQYF. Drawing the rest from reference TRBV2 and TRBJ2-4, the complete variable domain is EPEVTQTPSHQVTQMGQEVILRCVPISNHLYFYWYRQILGQKVEFLVSFYNNEISEKSEIFDDQFSVERPDGSNFTLKIRSTKLEDSAMYFCASTPFRTSGYYNEQYFGAGTRLSVL.

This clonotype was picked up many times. The CDR3, as DNA: TGTGCCAGCAGCCAGCCCCGACTAGCGGGATCCGCAGATACGCAGTATTTT. It specifies CASSQPRLAGSADTQYF. The chain has TRBV12-3 or TRBV12-4 and TRBJ2-3, with 11 bases lining up with TRBD2. With 6 bases clipped from V and 4 bases from J, the junction kept 12 bases outside the gene matches. The CDR3 totals 17 residues.

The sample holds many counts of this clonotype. CDR3 coding DNA: TGTGCCAGCAGGCCGCGGGCTAACTCCTACAATGAGCAGTTCTTC. Translated: CASRPRANSYNEQFF. The chain links TRBV28 to TRBJ2-1, with TRBD2 as a possible D gene (5 bases). CDR1 and CDR2 (germline): MDHEN, SYDVKM. V was clipped by 6 bases and J by 0 bases, with 12 bases between them. The CDR3 consists of 15 residues.

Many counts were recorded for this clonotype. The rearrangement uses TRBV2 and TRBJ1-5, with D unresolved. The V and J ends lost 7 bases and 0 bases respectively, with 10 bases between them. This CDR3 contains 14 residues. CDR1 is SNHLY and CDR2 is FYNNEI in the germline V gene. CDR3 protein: CASTRGYSNQPQHF. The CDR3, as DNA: TGTGCCAGCACTCGAGGGTATAGCAATCAGCCCCAGCATTTT.

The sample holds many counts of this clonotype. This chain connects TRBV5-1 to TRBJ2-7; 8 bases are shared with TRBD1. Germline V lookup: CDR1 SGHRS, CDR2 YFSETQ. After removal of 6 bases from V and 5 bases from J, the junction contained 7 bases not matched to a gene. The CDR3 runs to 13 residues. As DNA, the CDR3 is TGCGCCAGCAACAATCAGGGGGCCGACGAGCAGTACTTC. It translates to CASNNQGADEQYF. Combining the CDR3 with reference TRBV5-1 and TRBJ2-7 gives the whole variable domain KAGVTQTPRYLIKTRGQQVTLSCSPISGHRSVSWYQQTPGQGLQFLFEYFSETQRNKGNFPGRFSGRQFSNSRSEMNVSTLELGDSALYLCASNNQGADEQYFGPGTRLTVT.

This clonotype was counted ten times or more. The CDR3 here is CSALKTGGWYEQYF. The CDR3, as DNA: TGCAGTGCGCTTAAGACAGGGGGCTGGTACGAGCAGTACTTC. This rearrangement joins TRBV20-1 to TRBJ2-7, with 10 bases lining up with TRBD1. The CDR3 runs 14 residues. Trimming cost V 6 bases and J 4 bases; bases outside gene matches: 9. Germline V gene data show CDR1 as DFQATT and CDR2 as SNEGSKA (reference sequence).

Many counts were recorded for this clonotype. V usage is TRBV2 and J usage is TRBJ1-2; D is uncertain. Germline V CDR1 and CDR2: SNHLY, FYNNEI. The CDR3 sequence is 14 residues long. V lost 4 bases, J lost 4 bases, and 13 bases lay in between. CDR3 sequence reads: CASSASGRFYGYTF. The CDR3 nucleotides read TGTGCCAGCAGTGCCTCCGGACGGTTCTATGGCTACACCTTC.

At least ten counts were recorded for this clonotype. Here the CDR3 DNA reads TGTGCCATCAGTGAGTCGGCGGGACTAGCCGATGAGCAGTTCTTC. Translated: CAISESAGLADEQFF. The V gene is TRBV10-3, the J gene TRBJ2-1, with TRBD2 identical over 9 bases. After removal of 0 bases from V and 8 bases from J, the junction contained 5 bases not matched to a gene. The CDR3 has 15 residues. Germline V gene sequence: CDR1 ENHRY, CDR2 SYGVKD.

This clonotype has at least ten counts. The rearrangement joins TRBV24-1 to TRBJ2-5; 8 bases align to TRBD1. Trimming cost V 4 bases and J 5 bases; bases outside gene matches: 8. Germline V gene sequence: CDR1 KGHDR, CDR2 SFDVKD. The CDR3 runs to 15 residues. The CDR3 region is CATSDPGQAGETQYF. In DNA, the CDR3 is TGTGCCACCAGTGACCCGGGACAGGCTGGGGAGACCCAGTACTTC.

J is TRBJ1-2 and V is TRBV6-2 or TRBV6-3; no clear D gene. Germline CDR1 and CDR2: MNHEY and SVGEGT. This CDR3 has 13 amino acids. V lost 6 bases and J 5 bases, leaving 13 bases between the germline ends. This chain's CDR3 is CASRPPGPYGYTF. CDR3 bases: TGTGCCAGCAGGCCCCCGGGCCCGTATGGCTACACCTTC.

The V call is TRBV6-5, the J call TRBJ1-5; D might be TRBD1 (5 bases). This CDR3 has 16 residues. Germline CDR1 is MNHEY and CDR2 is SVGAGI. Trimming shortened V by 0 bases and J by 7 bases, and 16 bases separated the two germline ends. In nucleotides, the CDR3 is TGTGCCAGCAGTTACTCGAGTTCAGGGAGTCGACAGCCCCAGCATTTT. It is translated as CASSYSSSGSRQPQHF.

In DNA, the CDR3 is TGTGCCAGCTCACCATATCCAAGAATTAGCAATCAGCCCCAGCATTTT. Protein sequence: CASSPYPRISNQPQHF. The chain has TRBV18 and TRBJ1-5, with no clear D. V was pared by 2 bases and J by 0 bases, with 11 bases between. The CDR3 runs to 16 residues. CDR1 is KGHSH and CDR2 is LQKENI in the germline V gene. Full variable domain (remainder filled in from reference TRBV18 and TRBJ1-5): NAGVMQNPRHLVRRRGQEARLRCSPMKGHSHVYWYRQLPEEGLKFMVYLQKENIIDESGMPKERFSAEFPKEGPSILRIQQVVRGDSAAYFCASSPYPRISNQPQHFGDGTRLSIL.

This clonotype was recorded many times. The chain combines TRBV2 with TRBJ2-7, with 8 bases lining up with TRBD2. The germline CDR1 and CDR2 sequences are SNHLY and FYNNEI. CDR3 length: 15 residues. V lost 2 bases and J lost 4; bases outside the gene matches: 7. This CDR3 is CASSETGGSLYEQYF. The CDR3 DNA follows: TGTGCCAGCAGTGAAACGGGAGGGAGCCTGTACGAGCAGTACTTC.

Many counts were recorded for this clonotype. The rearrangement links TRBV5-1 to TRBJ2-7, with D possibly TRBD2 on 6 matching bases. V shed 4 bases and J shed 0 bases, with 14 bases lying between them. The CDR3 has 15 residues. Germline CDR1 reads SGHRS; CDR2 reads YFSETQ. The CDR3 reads CASSPGGASSYEQYF. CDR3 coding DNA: TGCGCCAGCAGCCCTGGCGGGGCCAGCTCCTACGAGCAGTACTTC.

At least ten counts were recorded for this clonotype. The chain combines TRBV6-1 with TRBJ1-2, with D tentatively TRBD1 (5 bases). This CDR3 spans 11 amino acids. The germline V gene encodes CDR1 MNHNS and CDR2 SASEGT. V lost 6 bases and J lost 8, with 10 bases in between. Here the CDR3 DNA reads TGTGCCAGCAGCCGCGGGGCGGGCTACACCTTC. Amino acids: CASSRGAGYTF.

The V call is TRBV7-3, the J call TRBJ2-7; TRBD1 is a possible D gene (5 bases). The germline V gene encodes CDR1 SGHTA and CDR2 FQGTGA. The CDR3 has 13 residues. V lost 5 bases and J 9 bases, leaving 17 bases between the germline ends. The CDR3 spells CASSPMQGAVQYF. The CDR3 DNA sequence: TGTGCCAGCAGCCCTATGCAAGGGGCCGTGCAGTACTTC.

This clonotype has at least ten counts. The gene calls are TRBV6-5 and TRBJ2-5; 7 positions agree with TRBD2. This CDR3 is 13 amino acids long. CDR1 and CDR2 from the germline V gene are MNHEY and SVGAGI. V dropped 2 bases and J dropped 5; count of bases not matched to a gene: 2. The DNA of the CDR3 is TGTGCCAGCAGTTACCGCGGGAGCGAGACCCAGTACTTC. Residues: CASSYRGSETQYF.

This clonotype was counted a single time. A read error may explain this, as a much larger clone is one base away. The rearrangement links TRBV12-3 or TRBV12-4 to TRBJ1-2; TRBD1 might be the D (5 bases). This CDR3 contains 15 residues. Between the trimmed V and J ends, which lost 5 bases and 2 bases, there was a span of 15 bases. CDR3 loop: CASSESSRGNYGYTF. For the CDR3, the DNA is TGTGCCAGCAGTGAGTCCTCCCGGGGCAACTATGGCTACACCTTC.

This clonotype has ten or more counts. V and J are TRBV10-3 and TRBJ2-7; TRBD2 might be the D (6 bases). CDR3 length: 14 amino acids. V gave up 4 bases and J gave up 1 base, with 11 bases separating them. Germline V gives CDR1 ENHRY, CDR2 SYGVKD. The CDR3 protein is CAISVLAESYEQYF. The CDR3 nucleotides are TGTGCCATCAGTGTATTAGCGGAATCCTACGAGCAGTACTTC.

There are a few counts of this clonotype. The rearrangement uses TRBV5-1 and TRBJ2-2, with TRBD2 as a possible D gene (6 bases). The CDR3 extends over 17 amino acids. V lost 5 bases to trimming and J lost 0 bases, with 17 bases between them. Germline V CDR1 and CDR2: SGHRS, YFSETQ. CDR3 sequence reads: CASSWGGALANTGELFF. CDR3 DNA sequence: TGCGCCAGCAGTTGGGGCGGGGCCCTGGCGAACACCGGGGAGCTGTTTTTT.

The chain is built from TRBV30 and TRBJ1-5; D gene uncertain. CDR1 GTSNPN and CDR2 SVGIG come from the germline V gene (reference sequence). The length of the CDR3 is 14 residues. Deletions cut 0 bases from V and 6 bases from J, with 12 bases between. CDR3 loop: CAWSVLTVGQPQHF. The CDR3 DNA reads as TGTGCCTGGAGTGTACTTACCGTGGGTCAGCCCCAGCATTTT.

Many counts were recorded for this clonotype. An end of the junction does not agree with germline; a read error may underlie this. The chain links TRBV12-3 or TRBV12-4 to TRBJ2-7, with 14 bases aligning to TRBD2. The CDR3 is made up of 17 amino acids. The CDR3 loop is CTSSGTSGSIPIYEQYF. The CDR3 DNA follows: TGTACCAGCAGTGGGACTAGCGGGAGTATCCCAATCTACGAGCAGTACTTC.